This TCR beta chain was recovered during a study of OX40 agonist ivuxolimab in advanced cancers. Across the whole study: Roughly two fifths of patients had received prior checkpoint inhibitor therapy.

V was shortened by 4 bases and J by 4 bases, with 13 bases between the two germline ends. Germline loops: CDR1 SQVTM, CDR2 ANQGSEA. This CDR3 contains 13 residues. The assay was immunoSEQ multiplex PCR, and TCRdb's table has in-frame clones only and misses some. The sample contains fewer than 50,000 clones, 80% to 90% of which appear only once. The source was CD4+ or CD8+ T cells sorted from blood, collected in a trial of the OX40 agonist ivuxolimab. The chain links TRBV29-1 to TRBJ2-5, with D maybe TRBD2 (5 bases). The clonotype was recovered from an adult with an advanced solid tumor such as melanoma, head and neck, liver or kidney cancer. In nucleotides, the CDR3 is TGCAGCGTTGCGGCTAGCTGGGCAGAGACCCAGTACTTC. Its translation is CSVAASWAETQYF.